The 30 T cell receptor beta chains presented below share a single source sample, sequenced in a study of T-cell memory formation after mild COVID-19. TCRdb re-analysed the 5' RACE reads in MiXCR, keeping a single row per CDR3 protein. The table lists approximately 410,000 distinct CDR3 sequences, more than 20% of them singletons. The sequencing sample was made of PBMCs or a T cell subset sorted from them (not recorded which). These receptors came from an adult woman who had mild COVID-19 (a few samples of this study predate the infection). Cell type and time point are not known.

This clonotype showed up just a few times. The chain is built from TRBV30 and TRBJ2-7; no firm D call. Germline V gene sequence: CDR1 GTSNPN, CDR2 SVGIG (reference sequence). This CDR3 has 12 residues. Between the trimmed V and J ends, which lost 4 bases and 2 bases, there was a span of 9 bases. The CDR3 is CAWTSRAYEQYF. CDR3 DNA: TGTGCCTGGACCTCCCGGGCCTACGAGCAGTACTTC.

The chain carries TRBV5-1 and TRBJ2-7; TRBD1 agrees at 10 bases. Trimming at V came to 7 bases and at J to 2 bases, leaving 6 bases not matched to a gene. The germline gives CDR1 SGHRS, CDR2 YFSETQ. The CDR3 runs 14 residues. CDR3 nucleotides: TGCGCCAGCGGGACAGGGGATAAGGCCTACGAGCAGTACTTC. Its translation: CASGTGDKAYEQYF.

In this sample, this clonotype turned up a few times. The V gene is TRBV6-1, the J gene TRBJ2-3; no clear D gene. Per the germline V gene, CDR1 is MNHNS and CDR2 is SASEGT. This CDR3 is 14 amino acids long. With 4 bases removed from V and 3 bases from J, the gap between germline ends came to 11 bases. The CDR3 protein is CASSVLGGTDTQYF. The CDR3 DNA follows: TGTGCCAGCAGTGTACTTGGCGGTACAGATACGCAGTATTTT.

In this sample, this clonotype turned up a few times. The rearrangement joins TRBV6-1 to TRBJ2-1; D uncertain. The CDR3 is made up of 11 amino acids. V lost 8 bases and J lost 8, with 10 bases in between. Germline-derived CDR1 and CDR2 are MNHNS and SASEGT. CDR3: CASQIRDEQFF. As DNA, the CDR3 is TGTGCCAGCCAGATTCGGGATGAGCAGTTCTTC.

The V call is TRBV7-8, the J call TRBJ2-7, with 10 bases matching TRBD1. From germline, CDR1 is SGHVS and CDR2 FQNEAQ. V lost 5 bases, J lost 2 bases, and 9 bases stayed unmatched. The CDR3 spans 16 residues. CDR3 coding DNA: TGTGCCAGCAGCAACCGGGACAGGGGAGGGACCTACGAGCAGTACTTC. Its translation: CASSNRDRGGTYEQYF.

The V and J genes are TRBV7-8 and TRBJ2-7; D may be TRBD2 (6 bases). V was shortened by 9 bases and J by 7 bases, with 25 bases between the two germline ends. The CDR3 loop spans 15 amino acids. The germline V gene encodes CDR1 SGHVS and CDR2 FQNEAQ. The DNA of the CDR3 is TGTGCCAGAAGCCCGAACTACGGGACTCCCCATGAGCAGTACTTC. Protein sequence: CARSPNYGTPHEQYF.

The table lists this clonotype with a count of one. CDR3 DNA sequence: TGCAGTGCTAGAGATCCTGGGGGCCTCACTGAAGCTTTCTTT. This gives the protein CSARDPGGLTEAFF. The rearrangement links TRBV20-1 to TRBJ1-1, with a possible D match to TRBD1 (6 bases). Trimming removed 0 bases at V and 4 bases at J, with 12 bases between. CDR3 length equals 14 residues. Germline CDR1 and CDR2: DFQATT and SNEGSKA (reference sequence).

The chain is built from TRBV7-6 and TRBJ2-3; TRBD1 agrees at 7 bases. CDR1 SGHVS and CDR2 FNYEAQ come from the germline V gene. The V segment lost 5 bases and the J segment 2 bases; nucleotides outside the gene matches: 7. The CDR3 length is 15 residues. The CDR3 bases are TGTGCCAGCAGCACCCAGACAGGGATCACAGATACGCAGTATTTT. Translating it yields CASSTQTGITDTQYF.

This clonotype was counted ten times or more. This chain links TRBV7-9 with TRBJ2-1, with TRBD2 matching over 8 bases. With V trimmed by 0 bases and J by 3 bases, 4 bases remained unmatched. CDR1 SEHNR and CDR2 FQNEAQ come from the germline V gene (reference sequence). The CDR3 length is 16 residues. CDR3 region: CASSLALAGLYNEQFF. The CDR3 DNA is TGTGCCAGCAGCTTAGCCCTAGCGGGCCTCTACAATGAGCAGTTCTTC.

The rearrangement uses TRBV5-1 and TRBJ2-7, with D possibly being TRBD2 (5 bases). This CDR3 is 16 amino acids long. The V end was cut by 0 bases, the J end by 0 bases, with 13 bases between. Germline loops: CDR1 SGHRS, CDR2 YFSETQ. For the CDR3, the DNA is TGCGCCAGCAGCTTGGCCCTGGACTTCAGCTCCTACGAGCAGTACTTC. Protein sequence: CASSLALDFSSYEQYF.

This clonotype was recorded a few times. This rearrangement joins TRBV20-1 to TRBJ2-1, with D maybe TRBD2 (6 bases). CDR1 and CDR2 from the germline V gene are DFQATT and SNEGSKA (reference sequence). The CDR3 is made up of 13 amino acids. V was trimmed by 1 base and J by 3 bases, leaving 7 bases between them. CDR3 sequence: CSARAGDYNEQFF. Written as DNA, the CDR3 is TGCAGTGCTAGAGCGGGGGACTACAATGAGCAGTTCTTC.

The chain uses TRBV5-1 and TRBJ1-5, with D tentatively TRBD1 (6 bases). The CDR3 totals 17 residues. Germline assignment: CDR1 SGHRS and CDR2 YFSETQ. The V end was cut by 8 bases, the J end by 6 bases, with 27 bases between. The CDR3 spells CASHPSPLTGSTQPQHF. CDR3 in DNA: TGCGCCAGTCACCCATCGCCCCTGACAGGTTCGACTCAGCCCCAGCATTTT.

There are many counts of this clonotype. CDR3 DNA sequence: TGTGCCAGCAGCTCCAATGGCAGCCCGGATACGCAGTATTTT. It is translated as CASSSNGSPDTQYF. The V call is TRBV11-3, the J call TRBJ2-3, with unresolved D. V shed 4 bases and J shed 6 bases, with 14 bases lying between them. Germline-derived CDR1 and CDR2 are SGHNT and YENEEA. The CDR3 contains 14 residues.

V gene TRBV5-1 combines with J gene TRBJ2-5; D is tentatively TRBD1 or TRBD2 (5 bases each). The germline V and J ends were trimmed by 4 bases and 1 base, with 11 bases remaining between them. Germline loops: CDR1 SGHRS, CDR2 YFSETQ. This CDR3 spans 14 amino acids. CDR3 DNA: TGCGCCAGCAGCGTCAACGGGGCCCAAGAGACCCAGTACTTC. Its protein product is CASSVNGAQETQYF.

The chain carries TRBV15 and TRBJ2-7; weak D call: TRBD1 (6 bases). The CDR3 consists of 13 residues. V was cut by 0 bases and J by 7 bases, with 10 bases left in between. Germline values: CDR1 LNHNV, CDR2 YYDKDF (reference sequence). CDR3 sequence (DNA): TGTGCCACCAGCAGAGACCAGGGACATGAGCAGTACTTC. This encodes CATSRDQGHEQYF.

The chain uses TRBV5-4 and TRBJ1-1, with D perhaps TRBD1 (6 bases). Germline CDR1 reads SGHNT; CDR2 reads YYREEE (reference sequence). V lost 4 bases to trimming and J lost 7 bases, with 17 bases between them. This CDR3 region has 14 residues. The CDR3 sequence is CASSGEPTGNEAFF. In DNA, the CDR3 is TGTGCCAGCAGCGGGGAACCGACAGGTAATGAAGCTTTCTTT.

This clonotype was recorded a few times. CDR3 in DNA: TGTGCCAGCAGTTTCGGACGGAGAGGGGGGTATGGCTACACCTTC. Residues: CASSFGRRGGYGYTF. The V and J genes are TRBV12-3 or TRBV12-4 and TRBJ1-2, with TRBD1 as a possible D gene (6 bases). Trimming left V 3 bases short and J 5 bases short, with 16 bases between. This CDR3 contains 15 residues.

Only a few counts were recorded for this clonotype. This chain links TRBV29-1 with TRBJ1-2, with D hard to call. The germline gives CDR1 SQVTM, CDR2 ANQGSEA. The V and J ends lost 6 bases and 1 base respectively, with 15 bases between them. This CDR3 region has 14 residues. The CDR3: CSVPKGQVNYGYTF. Written as DNA, the CDR3 is TGCAGCGTCCCGAAGGGCCAGGTTAACTATGGCTACACCTTC.

V is TRBV7-2 and J is TRBJ2-1, with TRBD1 matching over 9 bases. Germline V lookup: CDR1 SGHTA, CDR2 FQGNSA. The V segment lost 3 bases and the J segment 10 bases; nucleotides outside the gene matches: 10. The CDR3 has 15 residues. The CDR3 is CASSFGTGLAREQFF. CDR3 sequence (DNA): TGTGCCAGCAGCTTTGGGACAGGGCTGGCCAGAGAGCAGTTCTTC. The whole variable domain, remainder taken from reference TRBV7-2 and TRBJ2-1, is GAGVSQSPSNKVTEKGKDVELRCDPISGHTALYWYRQSLGQGLEFLIYFQGNSAPDKSGLPSDRFSAERTGGSVSTLTIQRTQQEDSAVYLCASSFGTGLAREQFFGPGTRLTVL.

Here the CDR3 DNA reads TGTGCCAGCAGGCTAACTTTCGGGACAGATACGCAGTATTTT. Translated: CASRLTFGTDTQYF. The chain couples TRBV6-5 to TRBJ2-3; D gene uncertain. There are 14 residues in the CDR3. Looked up from germline, CDR1 is MNHEY and CDR2 is SVGAGI. V was clipped by 6 bases and J by 3 bases, with 13 bases between them.

DNA for the CDR3: TGTGCCAGCAGCTTAACCAACACAGGGGGCTACACCTTC. Protein product: CASSLTNTGGYTF. The rearrangement joins TRBV11-2 to TRBJ1-2; D perhaps matches TRBD1 (6 bases). The germline V gene has CDR1 SGHAT and CDR2 FQNNGV. Trimming removed 2 bases from V and 8 bases from J, with 12 bases in between. This CDR3 is 13 amino acids long.

In its sample, this clonotype was seen a few times. CDR3 nucleotide sequence: TGTGCCAGCAGTTCCGACACCGGACTAGCGGGACCAACGAACACCGGGGAGCTGTTTTTT. Protein product: CASSSDTGLAGPTNTGELFF. This rearrangement joins TRBV12-3 or TRBV12-4 to TRBJ2-2; 12 nucleotides agree with TRBD2. V lost 4 bases and J lost 0; bases outside the gene matches: 12. The CDR3 runs to 20 residues.

This chain joins TRBV7-9 and TRBJ1-1; D remains ambiguous. The germline CDR1 and CDR2 sequences are SEHNR and FQNEAQ (reference sequence). Trimming took 5 bases from V and 8 from J, leaving 9 bases between them. The CDR3 is made up of 11 amino acids. CDR3 sequence reads: CASSGSLEAFF. The CDR3 nucleotides read TGTGCCAGCAGCGGGTCGCTGGAAGCTTTCTTT.

This chain connects TRBV7-8 to TRBJ1-5; D call uncertain. The CDR3 is made up of 15 amino acids. The ends were cut back, 1 base at V and 4 bases at J, with 11 bases in the middle. Looked up from germline, CDR1 is SGHVS and CDR2 is FQNEAQ. CDR3 DNA sequence: TGTGCCAGCAGCTTAGTGTTCAGGAATAATCAGCCCCAGCATTTT. Protein sequence: CASSLVFRNNQPQHF.

This clonotype came up many times. The chain combines TRBV4-3 with TRBJ2-3; D perhaps matches TRBD1 (6 bases). V was trimmed by 4 bases and J by 4 bases, leaving 21 bases between them. The CDR3 extends over 17 amino acids. In germline, CDR1 is LGHNA, CDR2 YSLEER. CDR3 amino acids: CASSPAPLGAQPDTQYF. The CDR3 nucleotides are TGCGCCAGCAGCCCCGCACCTTTGGGGGCGCAACCAGATACGCAGTATTTT.

This clonotype has a handful of counts. V and J are TRBV10-3 and TRBJ2-5; D is perhaps TRBD1 or TRBD2 (5 bases each). CDR1 is ENHRY, CDR2 SYGVKD, per germline. This CDR3 is built from 18 residues. Trimming removed 3 bases at V and 3 bases at J, with 23 bases between. The CDR3 bases are TGTGCCATCAGTGATGGTTGGGACGCGGCGCGGCGTGAAGAGACCCAGTACTTC. Protein product: CAISDGWDAARREETQYF.

V and J are TRBV2 and TRBJ1-6, with D possibly TRBD1 on 6 matching bases. The V and J ends lost 3 bases and 10 bases respectively, with 16 bases between them. Germline V gene lookup returns CDR1 SNHLY and CDR2 FYNNEI. The CDR3 spans 15 residues. CDR3 sequence: CASSERAGESSPLHF. The CDR3 nucleotides are TGTGCCAGCAGTGAGCGGGCAGGGGAAAGCTCACCCCTCCACTTT.

There are a few counts of this clonotype. This chain joins TRBV7-9 and TRBJ2-5, with D unclear. The length of the CDR3 is 14 residues. V was trimmed by 1 base and J by 5 bases, leaving 11 bases between them. Germline V gives CDR1 SEHNR, CDR2 FQNEAQ (reference sequence). CDR3 in DNA: TGTGCCAGCAGCTTAGAAGTGGTTCGGGAGACCCAGTACTTC. Amino acid sequence: CASSLEVVRETQYF.

The chain couples TRBV7-9 to TRBJ2-3; 7 bases match TRBD2. The germline gives CDR1 SEHNR, CDR2 FQNEAQ (reference sequence). CDR3 size: 16 residues. V was clipped by 1 base and J by 4 bases; unmatched bases: 8. This CDR3 reads CASSLVGGSVADTQYF. The CDR3 DNA sequence: TGTGCCAGCAGCTTAGTCGGGGGGTCCGTCGCAGATACGCAGTATTTT.

This chain joins TRBV2 and TRBJ1-5; unclear D gene. The CDR3 consists of 15 residues. CDR1 is SNHLY, CDR2 FYNNEI, per germline. With 6 bases removed from V and 10 bases from J, the gap between germline ends came to 22 bases. The CDR3 protein is CASRSNSGVIIPQHF. The DNA for the CDR3 is TGTGCCAGCAGATCCAATTCGGGTGTAATCATCCCCCAGCATTTT.